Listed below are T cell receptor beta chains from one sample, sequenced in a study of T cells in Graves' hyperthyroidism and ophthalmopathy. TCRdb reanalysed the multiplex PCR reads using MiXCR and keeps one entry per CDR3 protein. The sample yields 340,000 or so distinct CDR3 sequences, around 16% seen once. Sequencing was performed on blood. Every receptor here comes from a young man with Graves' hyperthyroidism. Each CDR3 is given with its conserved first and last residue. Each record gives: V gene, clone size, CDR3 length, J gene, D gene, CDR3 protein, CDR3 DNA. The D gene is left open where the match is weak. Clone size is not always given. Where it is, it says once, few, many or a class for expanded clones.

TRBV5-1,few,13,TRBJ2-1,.,CASSRSQDNEQFF,TGCGCCAGCAGCAGGAGCCAGGACAATGAGCAGTTCTTC
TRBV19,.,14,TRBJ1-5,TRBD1,CASSNQGAHQPQHF,TGTGCCAGTAGTAATCAGGGGGCCCATCAGCCCCAGCATTTT
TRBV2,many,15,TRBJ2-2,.,CASSDGGGGTGELFF,TGTGCCAGCAGTGACGGAGGGGGCGGGACCGGGGAGCTGTTTTTT
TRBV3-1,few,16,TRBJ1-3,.,CASSQVKKLSGNTIYF,TGTGCCAGCAGCCAAGTAAAGAAACTCTCTGGAAACACCATATATTTT
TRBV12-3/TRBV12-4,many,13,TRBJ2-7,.,CASQGTNNYEQYF,TGTGCCAGCCAGGGGACGAATAACTACGAGCAGTACTTC
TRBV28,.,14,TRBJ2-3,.,CASSVPWVTDTQYF,TGTGCCAGCAGCGTTCCCTGGGTAACCGATACGCAGTATTTT
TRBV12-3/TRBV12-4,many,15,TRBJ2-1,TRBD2,CASSLWGRANNEQFF,TGTGCCAGCAGTTTATGGGGGAGGGCTAACAATGAGCAGTTCTTC
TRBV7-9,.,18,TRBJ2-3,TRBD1,CASLPQGGQVSSTDTQYF,TGTGCCAGCCTCCCTCAGGGCGGACAGGTATCTTCTACGGATACGCAGTATTTT
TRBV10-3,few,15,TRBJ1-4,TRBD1,CAISESSGGLEKLFF,TGTGCCATCAGTGAGTCGTCAGGGGGCCTGGAAAAACTGTTTTTT
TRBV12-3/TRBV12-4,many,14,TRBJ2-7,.,CASSLMGSLYEQYF,TGTGCCAGCAGCCTAATGGGGAGCCTCTACGAGCAGTACTTC
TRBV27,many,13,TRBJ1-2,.,CASSLIGNYGYTF,TGTGCCAGCAGTTTAATTGGGAACTATGGCTACACCTTC
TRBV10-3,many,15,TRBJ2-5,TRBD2,CAISDPSSGQETQYF,TGTGCCATCAGTGATCCGTCTAGCGGCCAAGAGACCCAGTACTTC
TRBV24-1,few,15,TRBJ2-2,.,CATSFTGSNTGELFF,TGTGCCACCAGCTTCACAGGATCGAACACCGGGGAGCTGTTTTTT
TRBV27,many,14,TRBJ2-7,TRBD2,CASSLVGTTYEQYF,TGTGCCAGCAGTTTAGTCGGGACTACCTACGAGCAGTACTTC
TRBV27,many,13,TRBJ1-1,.,CASSWGLGTEAFF,TGTGCCAGCAGTTGGGGTCTTGGGACTGAAGCTTTCTTT
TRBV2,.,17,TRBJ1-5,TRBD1,CASRRRPGQGANQPQHF,TGTGCCAGCAGGCGGCGCCCGGGACAGGGGGCGAATCAGCCCCAGCATTTT
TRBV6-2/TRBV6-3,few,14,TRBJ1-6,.,CASRGKNYNSPLHF,TGTGCCAGCAGGGGCAAAAACTATAATTCACCCCTCCACTTT
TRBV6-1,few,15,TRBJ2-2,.,CASRPDVGNTGELFF,TGTGCCAGCAGACCGGACGTGGGGAACACCGGGGAGCTGTTTTTT
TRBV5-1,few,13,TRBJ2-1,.,CASSFFREREQFF,TGCGCCAGCAGCTTTTTTAGGGAGAGGGAGCAGTTCTTC
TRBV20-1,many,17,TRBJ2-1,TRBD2,CSAAARGAGGVVNEQFF,TGCAGTGCTGCAGCTCGGGGAGCGGGAGGAGTTGTAAATGAGCAGTTCTTC
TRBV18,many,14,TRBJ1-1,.,CASSQYRGNTEAFF,TGTGCCAGCTCCCAATATAGGGGGAACACTGAAGCTTTCTTT
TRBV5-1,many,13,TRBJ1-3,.,CASSRWEGNTIYF,TGCGCCAGCAGCCGATGGGAAGGAAACACCATATATTTT
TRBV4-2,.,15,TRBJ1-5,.,CASSQDRGEGQPQHF,TGTGCCAGCAGCCAAGACAGGGGTGAGGGACAGCCCCAGCATTTT
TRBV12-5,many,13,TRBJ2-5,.,CASGASGQETQYF,TGTGCTAGTGGGGCTTCGGGGCAAGAGACCCAGTACTTC
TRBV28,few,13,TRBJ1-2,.,CASREQGVAGYTF,TGTGCCAGCAGGGAACAGGGTGTGGCTGGCTACACCTTC
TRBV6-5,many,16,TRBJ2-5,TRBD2,CASSYTGLAGEETQYF,TGTGCCAGCAGTTACACGGGACTAGCGGGAGAAGAGACCCAGTACTTC
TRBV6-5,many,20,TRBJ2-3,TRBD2,CASSYYKGLAGTASTDTQYF,TGTGCCAGCAGTTACTATAAGGGACTAGCGGGTACTGCTAGCACAGATACGCAGTATTTT
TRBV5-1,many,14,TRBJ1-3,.,CASSLATGGNTIYF,TGCGCCAGCAGCTTGGCCACGGGTGGAAACACCATATATTTT
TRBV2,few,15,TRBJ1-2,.,CASRGDRGLAYGYTF,TGTGCCAGCAGGGGGGACCGGGGGCTTGCCTATGGCTACACCTTC
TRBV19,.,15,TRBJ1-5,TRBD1,CASSKTGADNQPQHF,TGTGCCAGCAGTAAAACAGGGGCCGACAATCAGCCCCAGCATTTT
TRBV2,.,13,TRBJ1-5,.,CASTSGGDQPQHF,TGTGCCAGCACGTCCGGGGGAGATCAGCCCCAGCATTTT
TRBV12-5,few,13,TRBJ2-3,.,CASDGRGTDTQYF,TGTGCTAGTGACGGGAGAGGAACAGATACGCAGTATTTT
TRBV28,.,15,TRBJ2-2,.,CASSLPGEGTGELFF,TGTGCCAGCAGTTTACCGGGGGAAGGCACCGGGGAGCTGTTTTTT
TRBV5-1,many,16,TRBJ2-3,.,CASSLARGFSTDTQYF,TGCGCCAGCAGCTTGGCCCGGGGTTTTAGCACAGATACGCAGTATTTT
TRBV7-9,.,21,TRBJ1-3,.,CASSPAPWTNRPTSSGNTIYF,TGTGCCAGCAGCCCAGCCCCATGGACAAATCGTCCGACTTCGTCTGGAAACACCATATATTTT
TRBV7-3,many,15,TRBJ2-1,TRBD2,CASSPDRTSGNEQFF,TGTGCCAGCAGCCCCGATCGGACTAGCGGCAATGAGCAGTTCTTC
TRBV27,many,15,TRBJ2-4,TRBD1,CASSLGQGRENIQYF,TGTGCCAGCAGTTTAGGACAGGGGAGAGAGAACATTCAGTACTTC